What follows are 19 T cell receptor beta chains derived from one specimen sequenced in a study of multiple sclerosis patients with progressive multifocal leukoencephalopathy. Sample time point: about a year of natalizumab therapy. Here immunoSEQ multiplex PCR was the method, and the copy in TCRdb shows in-frame clones only, minus some. The profile covers about 30,000 clones, with around 90% appearing a single time and approximately 1.3% taken by the ten largest. The specimen comprised PBMCs, sampled from a patient treated with natalizumab. Every receptor here comes from a human donor with multiple sclerosis.

CDR3: CASRMTGQGAYGYTF. CDR3 in DNA: TGTGCCAGTAGGATGACGGGACAGGGGGCTTATGGCTACACCTTC. The V gene is TRBV19, the J gene TRBJ1-2; 12 bases align to TRBD1. CDR3 length: 15 residues. Trimming took 6 bases from V and 5 from J; bases not matched to a gene: 7. The germline V gene has CDR1 LNHDA and CDR2 SQIVND (reference sequence).

This clone has just a few counts. The rearrangement joins TRBV6-4 to TRBJ2-3, with 8 bases that match TRBD2. This CDR3 is built from 14 residues. Germline-derived CDR1 and CDR2 are MRHNA and SNTAGT. J was trimmed by 2 bases and V by 4 bases; bases with no gene match: 2. CDR3 sequence reads: CASSAGGPTDTQYF. CDR3 nucleotide sequence: TGTGCCAGCAGTGCGGGGGGGCCCACAGATACGCAGTATTTT.

The rearrangement joins TRBV7-9 to TRBJ1-1; 11 nucleotides match TRBD1. CDR1 is SEHNR, CDR2 FQNEAQ, per germline (reference sequence). V lost 5 bases to trimming and J lost 1 base; unmatched junction nucleotides: 9. The CDR3 runs to 17 residues. The CDR3 sequence is CASSPGQGVGSNTEAFF. The CDR3 nucleotides are TGTGCCAGCAGCCCGGGACAGGGGGTGGGATCGAACACTGAAGCTTTCTTT.

This clone was seen a handful of times. The chain combines TRBV2 with TRBJ1-5; 9 bases match TRBD1. CDR3 length equals 16 residues. V trimming: 6 bases; J trimming: 2 bases; junction bases outside the gene matches: 8. Germline V CDR1 and CDR2: SNHLY, FYNNEI. The CDR3 is CASRDEQGAGNQPQHF. The DNA for the CDR3 is TGTGCCAGCAGGGACGAACAGGGGGCCGGCAATCAGCCCCAGCATTTT.

This clone was picked up one time. The chain is built from TRBV7-9 and TRBJ2-5; D tentatively reads TRBD1 or TRBD2 (5 bases each). Germline V CDR1 and CDR2: SEHNR, FQNEAQ (reference sequence). The CDR3 consists of 15 residues. Trimming took off 0 bases at V and 5 bases at J, with 13 bases between the two ends. CDR3 coding DNA: TGTGCCAGCAGCTTAGCTTGGGGGAGAGGGGAGACCCAGTACTTC. Translated: CASSLAWGRGETQYF.

On this clone itself: The sample has other DNA sequences that encode this CDR3 too. J is TRBJ2-3 and V is TRBV19; 7 positions agree with TRBD1. Germline V gene sequence: CDR1 LNHDA, CDR2 SQIVND (reference sequence). V shed 7 bases, J shed 3 bases, and the junction held 4 bases outside the gene matches. This CDR3 is built from 13 residues. In nucleotides, the CDR3 is TGTGCCAGTACGACAGGGAGAACAGATACGCAGTATTTT. It is translated as CASTTGRTDTQYF.

This chain joins TRBV5-4 and TRBJ2-3; 9 nucleotides agree with TRBD2. The germline V gene encodes CDR1 SGHNT and CDR2 YYREEE (reference sequence). The CDR3 runs to 15 residues. After removal of 2 bases from V and 0 bases from J, the junction contained 1 base not matched to a gene. The CDR3 coding sequence is TGTGCCAGCAGCTTCAGCGGGGGGAGCACAGATACGCAGTATTTT. Its translation is CASSFSGGSTDTQYF.

CDR3 region: CASSLDSPPGDTQYF. In DNA form, the CDR3 reads TGTGCCAGCAGCTTAGATTCACCTCCGGGAGATACGCAGTATTTT. The V call is TRBV7-6, the J call TRBJ2-3; D remains ambiguous. Germline assignment: CDR1 SGHVS and CDR2 FNYEAQ. V was trimmed by 1 base and J by 5 bases, leaving 13 bases between them. The CDR3 contains 15 residues.

The gene calls are TRBV4-1 and TRBJ1-5, with TRBD1 identical over 8 bases. The germline gives CDR1 MGHRA, CDR2 YSYEKL. The V gene end was trimmed by 1 base and the J gene end by 0 bases; junction bases not matched to a gene: 5. CDR3 length: 17 residues. CDR3 in amino acids: CASSQGTGRYSNQPQHF. For the CDR3, the DNA is TGCGCCAGCAGCCAAGGGACAGGGAGGTATAGCAATCAGCCCCAGCATTTT.

CDR3 sequence reads: CAWTLGTQGYGYTF. DNA for the CDR3: TGTGCCTGGACCCTTGGGACACAGGGTTATGGCTACACCTTC. This rearrangement joins TRBV30 to TRBJ1-2; D possibly corresponds to TRBD1 (6 bases). Germline lookup yields CDR1 GTSNPN and CDR2 SVGIG (reference sequence). Trimming took off 4 bases at V and 5 bases at J, with 17 bases between the two ends. This CDR3 region has 14 residues.

The gene calls are TRBV10-1 and TRBJ2-5; tentatively, D is TRBD2 (6 bases). CDR1 and CDR2 from the germline V gene are WNHNN and SYGVQD (reference sequence). V lost 4 bases, J lost 5 bases, and 11 bases lay in between. The CDR3 has 13 residues. The CDR3 region is CASSVGGRETQYF. CDR3 DNA sequence: TGCGCCAGCAGTGTGGGGGGACGGGAGACCCAGTACTTC.

This rearrangement joins TRBV10-3 to TRBJ2-5; tentatively, D is TRBD1 (5 bases). The J call may be incorrect, as the DNA end agrees better with TRBJ2-7. Germline V gene lookup returns CDR1 ENHRY and CDR2 SYGVKD. CDR3 length: 12 residues. In DNA, the CDR3 is TGTGCCATCAGTGAGAGGGGATACGAGCAGTACTTC. Translation gives CAISERGYEQYF.

V gene TRBV5-6 combines with J gene TRBJ1-1; the match to TRBD1 covers 8 bases. V lost 3 bases and J lost 1; bases outside the gene matches: 2. CDR1 is SGHDT, CDR2 YYEEEE, per germline. The CDR3 length is 14 residues. The CDR3 coding sequence is TGTGCCAGCAGCTATGGGACAGGGAACACTGAAGCTTTCTTT. This codes for CASSYGTGNTEAFF.

The CDR3 is CASSLTEYNEQFF. Here the CDR3 DNA reads TGTGCCAGCAGCCTTACTGAATACAATGAGCAGTTCTTC. J is TRBJ2-1 and V is TRBV6-4; D ambiguous. The CDR3 is made up of 13 amino acids. Germline values: CDR1 MRHNA, CDR2 SNTAGT. The V end was cut by 6 bases, the J end by 4 bases, with 10 bases between.

The chain joins TRBV28 to TRBJ1-4, with TRBD1 as a possible D gene (6 bases). The CDR3 spans 13 residues. Germline CDR1 is MDHEN and CDR2 is SYDVKM. V was cut by 6 bases and J by 7 bases, with 12 bases left in between. The CDR3 loop is CASSRGAGEKLFF. CDR3 in DNA: TGTGCCAGCAGCCGGGGGGCTGGTGAAAAACTGTTTTTT.

This chain joins TRBV18 and TRBJ2-2, with 7 positions matching TRBD1. The CDR3 has 15 residues. With 2 bases clipped from V and 7 bases from J, the junction kept 7 bases outside the gene matches. The V gene's germline CDR1 is KGHSH and CDR2 LQKENI. Here the CDR3 DNA reads TGTGCCAGCTCACCATCGACAGGGTTTGGCGGGGAGCTGTTTTTT. Protein sequence: CASSPSTGFGGELFF. Drawing the rest from reference TRBV18 and TRBJ2-2, the complete variable domain is NAGVMQNPRHLVRRRGQEARLRCSPMKGHSHVYWYRQLPEEGLKFMVYLQKENIIDESGMPKERFSAEFPKEGPSILRIQQVVRGDSAAYFCASSPSTGFGGELFFGEGSRLTVL.

The rearrangement uses TRBV15 and TRBJ2-5; possible D gene TRBD1, 6 bases. The J call is in doubt because the DNA end fits TRBJ2-7 better. Per germline, CDR1 LNHNV and CDR2 YYDKDF (reference sequence). The CDR3 covers 14 residues. The CDR3 region is CATSRDPGDYEQYF. The CDR3 nucleotides are TGTGCCACCAGCAGAGATCCAGGGGACTACGAGCAGTACTTC.

The rearrangement joins TRBV10-2 to TRBJ2-7, with D perhaps assigned TRBD1 or TRBD2 (5 bases each). This CDR3 comprises 14 residues. CDR1 WSHSY and CDR2 SAAADI come from the germline V gene. Trimming stripped 7 bases from V and 7 bases from J, with 20 bases between. The CDR3 DNA sequence: TGCGCCAGCAACGACTTGGGGGACGTGGGGGAGCAGTACTTC. Its translation: CASNDLGDVGEQYF.

This clone was counted between two and nine times. The CDR3 coding sequence is TGTGCCAGCTTCAGACAGGGCCCGAACACTGAAGCTTTCTTT. Protein product: CASFRQGPNTEAFF. The chain uses TRBV27 and TRBJ1-1; TRBD1 matches at 7 bases. Per germline, CDR1 MNHEY and CDR2 SMNVEV (reference sequence). The CDR3 consists of 14 residues. V dropped 8 bases and J dropped 1; count of bases not matched to a gene: 7.